This entry lists 25 T cell receptor beta chains sequenced from one sample in a study of T cell responses to AZD1222 COVID-19 vaccine. Some clones are missing from TCRdb's copy, which holds only in-frame ones; the method was immunoSEQ multiplex PCR. Here the sample spans 120,000 or so clones, 75% to 90% being singletons. The sequencing here drew on peripheral blood, taken on day 0 of AZD1222 vaccination. The receptors derive from an adult in good health.

This sequence joins TRBV7-9 and TRBJ1-2; the D gene is possibly TRBD1 (5 bases). V dropped 10 bases and J dropped 6 bases, with 21 bases sitting between them. CDR3 length: 14 residues. CDR1 and CDR2 (germline): SEHNR, FQNEAQ (reference sequence). The CDR3, as DNA: TGTGCCATCACTCCGGGACCGACGGCTGATGGCTACACCTTC. It is translated as CAITPGPTADGYTF. The full variable domain, in which reference TRBV7-9 and TRBJ1-2 provide the parts outside the CDR3, is DTGVSQNPRHKITKRGQNVTFRCDPISEHNRLYWYRQTLGQGPEFLTYFQNEAQLEKSRLLSDRFSAERPKGSFSTLEIQRTEQGDSAMYLCAITPGPTADGYTFGSGTRLTVV.

This clone has only one observation. The chain joins TRBV6-5 to TRBJ1-1; D is possibly TRBD1 (5 bases). The CDR3 is 14 amino acids. Germline V gene lookup returns CDR1 MNHEY and CDR2 SVGAGI. V lost 6 bases and J lost 1, with 12 bases in between. Here the CDR3 reads CASSGWGQNTEAFF. The DNA for the CDR3 is TGTGCCAGCAGCGGTTGGGGCCAGAACACTGAAGCTTTCTTT.

J is TRBJ2-2 and V is TRBV24-1; 10 nucleotides line up with TRBD1. This CDR3 is 15 amino acids long. Germline values: CDR1 KGHDR, CDR2 SFDVKD. Losses at the gene ends were 5 bases for V and 9 bases for J; bases not matched to a gene: 8. CDR3 amino acids: CATSANGQGGRELFF. The CDR3, as DNA: TGTGCCACCAGTGCTAATGGACAGGGGGGCCGGGAGCTGTTTTTT.

The chain uses TRBV11-1 and TRBJ1-1; 10 positions match TRBD1. Trimming took 8 bases from V and 4 from J; bases not matched to a gene: 4. The V gene's germline CDR1 is SGHAT and CDR2 FQDESV (reference sequence). The CDR3 totals 13 residues. This chain's CDR3 is CASGGDRGTEAFF. For the CDR3, the DNA is TGTGCCAGCGGAGGGGACAGGGGCACTGAAGCTTTCTTT.

This chain connects TRBV11-1 to TRBJ1-2; 8 bases are shared with TRBD1. Germline CDR1 SGHAT, CDR2 FQDESV (reference sequence). The CDR3 is 14 amino acids. V gave up 5 bases and J gave up 8 bases; unmatched junction bases: 10. The CDR3 is CASSRHRGDGGYTF. In DNA, the CDR3 is TGTGCCAGCAGCCGGCACAGGGGGGATGGAGGCTACACCTTC.

The chain carries TRBV6-5 and TRBJ2-3; D might be TRBD1 or TRBD2, each matching 5 bases. There are 13 residues in the CDR3. CDR1 and CDR2 from the germline V gene are MNHEY and SVGAGI. The V and J ends lost 8 bases and 1 base respectively, with 10 bases between them. The CDR3 protein is CASGDPGTDTQYF. CDR3 in DNA: TGTGCCAGCGGGGACCCAGGCACAGATACGCAGTATTTT.

This sequence joins TRBV10-1 and TRBJ2-3; 12 bases align to TRBD1. The CDR3 sequence is 17 residues long. Germline lookup yields CDR1 WNHNN and CDR2 SYGVQD (reference sequence). Trimming at V came to 0 bases and at J to 2 bases, leaving 3 bases not matched to a gene. This CDR3 reads CASSESVGQGATDTQYF. DNA of the CDR3: TGCGCCAGCAGTGAGTCGGTGGGACAGGGGGCCACAGATACGCAGTATTTT.

V usage is TRBV21-1 and J usage is TRBJ2-2; the table's D call TRBD2 went unverified against the DNA. TRBV21-1 is classified as a pseudogene. The CDR3 totals 12 residues. This CDR3 reads CASSSRDGELFF. The CDR3 DNA reads as TGTGCCAGCAGCAGCCGGGATGGGGAGCTGTTTTTT.

The chain links TRBV7-2 to TRBJ2-5, with 11 bases fitting TRBD2. J lost 5 bases, V lost 4 bases, and 0 bases had no gene match. This CDR3 spans 13 amino acids. In germline, CDR1 is SGHTA, CDR2 FQGNSA. The CDR3: CASSWTSGETQYF. For the CDR3, the DNA is TGTGCCAGCAGCTGGACTAGCGGGGAGACCCAGTACTTC.

This chain links TRBV3-1 (or the pseudogene TRBV3-2) with TRBJ1-2; D unclear. Trimming stripped 1 base from V and 6 bases from J, with 9 bases between. The V gene's germline CDR1 is LGHDT and CDR2 YNNKEL (reference sequence). The CDR3 length is 13 residues. In DNA, the CDR3 is TGTGCCAGCAGCCAAGGAAGGGCTCATGGCTACACCTTC. Translating it yields CASSQGRAHGYTF.

The V gene is TRBV5-6, the J gene TRBJ2-7; D uncertain. The CDR3 loop spans 13 amino acids. From germline, CDR1 is SGHDT and CDR2 YYEEEE. The V and J ends lost 1 base and 1 base respectively, with 6 bases between them. The CDR3 DNA is TGTGCCAGCAGCTTGTACGGATCCTACGAGCAGTACTTC. It translates to CASSLYGSYEQYF.

The J gene is TRBJ2-3, the V gene TRBV7-2; maybe TRBD2 (5 bases). The CDR3 length is 15 residues. V dropped 1 base and J dropped 4 bases, with 12 bases sitting between them. CDR1 and CDR2 from the germline V gene are SGHTA and FQGNSA. CDR3 protein: CASSLVGVRADTQYF. The DNA of the CDR3 is TGTGCCAGCAGCTTAGTCGGGGTTAGGGCAGATACGCAGTATTTT.

This clone showed up just a few times. The chain carries TRBV7-9 and TRBJ1-2; 10 bases align to TRBD1. Germline CDR1 and CDR2: SEHNR and FQNEAQ (reference sequence). The V segment lost 5 bases and the J segment 7 bases; nucleotides outside the gene matches: 7. CDR3 length: 14 amino acids. The CDR3 protein is CASSAGQGEVGYTF. In nucleotides, the CDR3 is TGTGCCAGCAGCGCAGGACAGGGGGAGGTTGGCTACACCTTC.

The V call is TRBV5-4, the J call TRBJ2-5, with a weak D call TRBD1 (5 bases). The CDR3 extends over 14 amino acids. V lost 2 bases to trimming and J lost 5 bases, with 13 bases between them. Germline-derived CDR1 and CDR2 are SGHNT and YYREEE (reference sequence). The CDR3 nucleotides read TGTGCCAGCAGCTTTTTAGGGGTTGTGGAGACCCAGTACTTC. This gives the protein CASSFLGVVETQYF.

V usage is TRBV27 and J usage is TRBJ2-1; weak D call: TRBD2 (5 bases). Trimming removed 6 bases at V and 4 bases at J, with 10 bases between. This CDR3 region has 13 residues. CDR1 and CDR2 from the germline V gene are MNHEY and SMNVEV (reference sequence). The CDR3 sequence: CASSAGLYNEQFF. CDR3 nucleotide sequence: TGTGCCAGCAGCGCGGGTTTATACAATGAGCAGTTCTTC.

V gene TRBV4-1 combines with J gene TRBJ1-4; tentative D call: TRBD1 (5 bases). The ends were cut back, 4 bases at V and 0 bases at J, with 12 bases in the middle. The CDR3 contains 16 residues. Germline values: CDR1 MGHRA, CDR2 YSYEKL. The CDR3 here is CASSRAQGATNEKLFF. The CDR3 DNA sequence: TGCGCCAGCAGCCGAGCCCAGGGAGCAACTAATGAAAAACTGTTTTTT.

The chain is built from TRBV5-8 and TRBJ2-7; no reliable D call. Per the germline V gene, CDR1 is SGHTS and CDR2 is YDEGEE. V dropped 4 bases and J dropped 0 bases, with 14 bases sitting between them. This CDR3 is 15 amino acids long. The CDR3 loop reads CASSPFEPSSYEQYF. The CDR3 region has the DNA TGTGCCAGCAGCCCATTCGAGCCGAGCTCCTACGAGCAGTACTTC.

This clone came up a few times. This rearrangement joins TRBV4-1 to TRBJ1-1; 8 nucleotides align to TRBD1. The length of the CDR3 is 16 residues. Losses at the gene ends were 0 bases for V and 1 base for J; bases not matched to a gene: 4. CDR1 MGHRA and CDR2 YSYEKL come from the germline V gene. This CDR3 is CASSQDQGAQNTEAFF. In DNA form, the CDR3 reads TGCGCCAGCAGCCAAGATCAGGGGGCGCAGAACACTGAAGCTTTCTTT.

The chain uses TRBV6-1 and TRBJ2-1; no reliable D call. This CDR3 has 13 residues. Trimming pared 2 bases from V and 6 bases from J, leaving 8 bases between. Per the germline V gene, CDR1 is MNHNS and CDR2 is SASEGT. The CDR3 region has the DNA TGTGCCAGCAGTGAACTGACGGGCAATGAGCAGTTCTTC. It encodes CASSELTGNEQFF.

The chain couples TRBV5-5 to TRBJ2-3; 9 bases are shared with TRBD2. The CDR3 extends over 15 amino acids. The V segment lost 1 base and the J segment 2 bases; nucleotides outside the gene matches: 2. Germline V gene data show CDR1 as SGHKS and CDR2 as YYEKEE (reference sequence). The CDR3 loop is CASSLQREVTDTQYF. CDR3 nucleotides: TGTGCCAGCAGCTTGCAGCGGGAGGTCACAGATACGCAGTATTTT.

The V call is TRBV5-1, the J call TRBJ1-4; TRBD1 agrees at 9 bases. The CDR3 is 15 amino acids. Germline V gene sequence: CDR1 SGHRS, CDR2 YFSETQ. After removal of 2 bases from V and 5 bases from J, the junction contained 4 bases not matched to a gene. CDR3 nucleotides: TGCGCCAGCAGCTTACGACAGGGGGTGAATGAAAAACTGTTTTTT. This encodes CASSLRQGVNEKLFF.

CDR3 in DNA: TGTGCCAGCAGCTTGTCCGACGGCAGGGCCTATGGCTACACCTTC. This translates into CASSLSDGRAYGYTF. The chain is built from TRBV5-4 and TRBJ1-2; tentative D call: TRBD1 (5 bases). V gave up 1 base and J gave up 4 bases, with 14 bases separating them. This CDR3 is 15 amino acids long. CDR1 and CDR2 (germline): SGHNT, YYREEE (reference sequence). The whole variable domain, filled in from reference TRBV5-4 and TRBJ1-2, reads ETGVTQSPTHLIKTRGQQVTLRCSSQSGHNTVSWYQQALGQGPQFIFQYYREEENGRGNFPPRFSGLQFPNYSSELNVNALELDDSALYLCASSLSDGRAYGYTFGSGTRLTVV.

V and J are TRBV6-5 and TRBJ1-4, with 8 bases lining up with TRBD1. CDR1 and CDR2 from the germline V gene are MNHEY and SVGAGI. V was pared by 8 bases and J by 6 bases, with 8 bases of the junction left unmatched. The CDR3 loop spans 14 amino acids. The CDR3 DNA is TGTGCCAGCTTGATGGACAGGGTTGATGAAAAACTGTTTTTT. As protein: CASLMDRVDEKLFF.

This clone was detected only a few times. The chain links TRBV6-4 to TRBJ2-2, with 7 bases identical to TRBD2. The CDR3 runs to 15 residues. V lost 3 bases, J lost 1 base, and 2 bases stayed unmatched. The germline CDR1 and CDR2 sequences are MRHNA and SNTAGT. Here the CDR3 reads CASSDVAGNTGELFF. Written as DNA, the CDR3 is TGTGCCAGCAGTGATGTAGCGGGGAACACCGGGGAGCTGTTTTTT.

J is TRBJ2-2 and V is TRBV19, with no clear D. The CDR3 has 14 residues. Trimming took 1 base from V and 3 from J, leaving 6 bases between them. Germline loops: CDR1 LNHDA, CDR2 SQIVND (reference sequence). Here the CDR3 reads CASSIVPDTGELFF. The DNA of the CDR3 is TGTGCCAGTAGTATAGTCCCAGACACCGGGGAGCTGTTTTTT.